These 27 T cell receptor beta chains share one sample of origin, sequenced in a study of monozygotic twins with inflammatory bowel disease. TCRdb re-called the 5' RACE reads and gives one entry per CDR3 protein, without DNA. In all, the sample yields 300,000 to 350,000 distinct CDR3 sequences. Sequencing was carried out using blood. The source is a human donor with ulcerative colitis or Crohn's disease, or a healthy co-twin of an affected twin (not recorded which).

J is TRBJ1-5 and V is TRBV3-1; the D call from TCRdb, TRBD1, cannot be confirmed without DNA. CDR1 LGHDT and CDR2 YNNKEL come from the germline V gene (reference sequence). The CDR3 length is 14 residues. CDR3 protein: CASSAVGDNQPQHF.

The chain joins TRBV28 to TRBJ2-3; TCRdb's D call of TRBD2 is untestable without DNA. The CDR3 spans 16 residues. CDR1 and CDR2 (germline): MDHEN, SYDVKM. The CDR3 reads CASSLEGTSGTDTQYF.

The genes are TRBV5-1 and TRBJ2-1. Looked up from germline, CDR1 is SGHRS and CDR2 is YFSETQ. The CDR3 is made up of 15 amino acids. This CDR3 reads CASSLWRQNNNEQFF. Full variable domain (remainder filled in from reference TRBV5-1 and TRBJ2-1): KAGVTQTPRYLIKTRGQQVTLSCSPISGHRSVSWYQQTPGQGLQFLFEYFSETQRNKGNFPGRFSGRQFSNSRSEMNVSTLELGDSALYLCASSLWRQNNNEQFFGPGTRLTVL.

The chain employs TRBV12-3 or TRBV12-4 and TRBJ1-2; TCRdb reports TRBD1, a call that lacks DNA to check it against. This CDR3 is 13 amino acids long. The CDR3 here is CASSLTTGDGYTF.

J is TRBJ2-7 and V is TRBV7-9. The CDR3 totals 12 residues. Per germline, CDR1 SEHNR and CDR2 FQNEAQ (reference sequence). The CDR3 region is CASSLNGYEQCF.

V gene TRBV12-3 or TRBV12-4 combines with J gene TRBJ1-6. CDR3 length: 13 amino acids. CDR3 in amino acids: CASRPSANSPLHF.

The chain employs TRBV27 and TRBJ2-4; the D call from TCRdb, TRBD2, cannot be confirmed without DNA. Looked up from germline, CDR1 is MNHEY and CDR2 is SMNVEV (reference sequence). This CDR3 comprises 15 residues. The CDR3 reads CATAGGLLAKNIQYF.

The CDR3 region is CSALRGAQSYNEQFF. The V and J genes are TRBV20-1 and TRBJ2-1; TCRdb's D call of TRBD1 is untestable without DNA. Germline V gene sequence: CDR1 DFQATT, CDR2 SNEGSKA (reference sequence). CDR3 length: 15 residues.

The rearrangement joins TRBV28 to TRBJ2-1. This CDR3 region has 15 residues. Germline CDR1 is MDHEN and CDR2 is SYDVKM. CDR3 region: CASSFSLTIYNEQFF.

The chain recombines TRBV18 with TRBJ1-1; the TCRdb D gene call, TRBD1, has no DNA to confirm it. Germline V gene lookup returns CDR1 KGHSH and CDR2 LQKENI. The CDR3 spans 14 residues. CDR3 sequence reads: CASSDRGPNTEAFF.

This chain connects TRBV7-9 to TRBJ1-6; TCRdb names TRBD1, which stays unverified in the absence of DNA. The CDR3 extends over 17 amino acids. Per the germline V gene, CDR1 is SEHNR and CDR2 is FQNEAQ (reference sequence). The CDR3 region is CASSLGDRGLGNSPLHF. Filled out from reference TRBV7-9 and TRBJ1-6, the complete variable domain reads DTGVSQNPRHKITKRGQNVTFRCDPISEHNRLYWYRQTLGQGPEFLTYFQNEAQLEKSRLLSDRFSAERPKGSFSTLEIQRTEQGDSAMYLCASSLGDRGLGNSPLHFGNGTRLTVT.

J is TRBJ2-7 and V is TRBV5-1; no DNA is available, so the TRBD2 call from TCRdb remains unchecked. Germline CDR1 is SGHRS and CDR2 is YFSETQ. The CDR3 runs to 14 residues. The chain's CDR3 is CASRLALPLNEQYF.

The rearrangement uses TRBV11-2 and TRBJ2-3; lacking DNA, the TRBD2 call made by TCRdb goes unchecked. There are 16 residues in the CDR3. CDR1 SGHAT and CDR2 FQNNGV come from the germline V gene. CDR3 amino acids: CASSSISGTSTDTQYF.

J is TRBJ2-5 and V is TRBV27; TCRdb reports TRBD2, a call that lacks DNA to check it against. CDR3 length: 14 residues. Germline CDR1 is MNHEY and CDR2 is SMNVEV (reference sequence). The CDR3 is CASSDLRGGETQYF.

The chain is built from TRBV12-3 or TRBV12-4 and TRBJ1-2. The CDR3 is 14 amino acids. CDR3 residues: CASSSLDSDYGYTF.

The V gene is TRBV5-1, the J gene TRBJ2-7. CDR3 length: 13 amino acids. CDR1 is SGHRS and CDR2 is YFSETQ in the germline V gene. CDR3 sequence reads: CASSPRYPYEQYF.

This chain joins TRBV18 and TRBJ1-5; TCRdb picks TRBD1, but there is no DNA to check that call. Germline lookup yields CDR1 KGHSH and CDR2 LQKENI. The CDR3 extends over 14 amino acids. The CDR3: CASSRRDNNQPQHF.

V gene TRBV7-2 combines with J gene TRBJ2-7. CDR3 length: 14 residues. CDR1 and CDR2 (germline): SGHTA, FQGNSA. CDR3: CASSNAGGSNEQYF.

The V gene is TRBV27, the J gene TRBJ1-1; the D gene TCRdb calls, TRBD1, cannot be checked with no DNA. Per the germline V gene, CDR1 is MNHEY and CDR2 is SMNVEV (reference sequence). The CDR3 is 14 residues long. CDR3: CASSLGQASTEAFF.

V gene TRBV12-3 or TRBV12-4 combines with J gene TRBJ1-4; TCRdb lists TRBD1, though no DNA is available to test this call. CDR3 length: 14 amino acids. The CDR3 sequence is CASSLGGPNEKLFF.

The gene calls are TRBV30 and TRBJ2-1; the TRBD2 assignment by TCRdb is unverifiable without DNA. The CDR3 is 15 amino acids. Germline-derived CDR1 and CDR2 are GTSNPN and SVGIG (reference sequence). The CDR3 loop reads CACPRTSGDYNEQFF.

J is TRBJ2-7 and V is TRBV20-1; with no DNA, the TCRdb D assignment of TRBD1 cannot be verified. This CDR3 has 15 residues. Germline V gene data show CDR1 as DFQATT and CDR2 as SNEGSKA (reference sequence). CDR3 residues: CSARDLSRDGNEQYF.

The V and J genes are TRBV5-1 and TRBJ2-1; TCRdb returns TRBD1, unconfirmable since there is no DNA. Germline lookup yields CDR1 SGHRS and CDR2 YFSETQ. This CDR3 is 15 amino acids long. This chain's CDR3 is CASSQMGGARDEQFF. Full variable domain (remainder filled in from reference TRBV5-1 and TRBJ2-1): KAGVTQTPRYLIKTRGQQVTLSCSPISGHRSVSWYQQTPGQGLQFLFEYFSETQRNKGNFPGRFSGRQFSNSRSEMNVSTLELGDSALYLCASSQMGGARDEQFFGPGTRLTVL.

The rearrangement links TRBV7-8 to TRBJ1-5; TCRdb names TRBD1, which stays unverified in the absence of DNA. Looked up from germline, CDR1 is SGHVS and CDR2 is FQNEAQ. This CDR3 region has 16 residues. CDR3 sequence reads: CASSPRVGPNNQPQHF. The whole variable domain, filled in from reference TRBV7-8 and TRBJ1-5, reads GAGVSQSPRYKVAKRGQDVALRCDPISGHVSLFWYQQALGQGPEFLTYFQNEAQLDKSGLPSDRFFAERPEGSVSTLKIQRTQQEDSAVYLCASSPRVGPNNQPQHFGDGTRLSIL.

The V and J genes are TRBV5-1 and TRBJ2-7; absent DNA, TCRdb's TRBD1 call cannot be checked. The length of the CDR3 is 14 residues. Per the germline V gene, CDR1 is SGHRS and CDR2 is YFSETQ. CDR3: CASSSGQDYYEQYF.

The rearrangement uses TRBV12-3 or TRBV12-4 and TRBJ1-2; the D gene TCRdb calls, TRBD1, cannot be checked with no DNA. CDR3 size: 13 residues. CDR3 in amino acids: CASRSTGGQGYTF.

This chain links TRBV6-2 or TRBV6-3 with TRBJ2-1; TCRdb's D call, TRBD1, is unchecked because there is no DNA. The CDR3 is 16 amino acids. CDR1 and CDR2 from the germline V gene are MNHEY and SVGEGT. The chain's CDR3 is CASRGRAGRSYNEQFF.